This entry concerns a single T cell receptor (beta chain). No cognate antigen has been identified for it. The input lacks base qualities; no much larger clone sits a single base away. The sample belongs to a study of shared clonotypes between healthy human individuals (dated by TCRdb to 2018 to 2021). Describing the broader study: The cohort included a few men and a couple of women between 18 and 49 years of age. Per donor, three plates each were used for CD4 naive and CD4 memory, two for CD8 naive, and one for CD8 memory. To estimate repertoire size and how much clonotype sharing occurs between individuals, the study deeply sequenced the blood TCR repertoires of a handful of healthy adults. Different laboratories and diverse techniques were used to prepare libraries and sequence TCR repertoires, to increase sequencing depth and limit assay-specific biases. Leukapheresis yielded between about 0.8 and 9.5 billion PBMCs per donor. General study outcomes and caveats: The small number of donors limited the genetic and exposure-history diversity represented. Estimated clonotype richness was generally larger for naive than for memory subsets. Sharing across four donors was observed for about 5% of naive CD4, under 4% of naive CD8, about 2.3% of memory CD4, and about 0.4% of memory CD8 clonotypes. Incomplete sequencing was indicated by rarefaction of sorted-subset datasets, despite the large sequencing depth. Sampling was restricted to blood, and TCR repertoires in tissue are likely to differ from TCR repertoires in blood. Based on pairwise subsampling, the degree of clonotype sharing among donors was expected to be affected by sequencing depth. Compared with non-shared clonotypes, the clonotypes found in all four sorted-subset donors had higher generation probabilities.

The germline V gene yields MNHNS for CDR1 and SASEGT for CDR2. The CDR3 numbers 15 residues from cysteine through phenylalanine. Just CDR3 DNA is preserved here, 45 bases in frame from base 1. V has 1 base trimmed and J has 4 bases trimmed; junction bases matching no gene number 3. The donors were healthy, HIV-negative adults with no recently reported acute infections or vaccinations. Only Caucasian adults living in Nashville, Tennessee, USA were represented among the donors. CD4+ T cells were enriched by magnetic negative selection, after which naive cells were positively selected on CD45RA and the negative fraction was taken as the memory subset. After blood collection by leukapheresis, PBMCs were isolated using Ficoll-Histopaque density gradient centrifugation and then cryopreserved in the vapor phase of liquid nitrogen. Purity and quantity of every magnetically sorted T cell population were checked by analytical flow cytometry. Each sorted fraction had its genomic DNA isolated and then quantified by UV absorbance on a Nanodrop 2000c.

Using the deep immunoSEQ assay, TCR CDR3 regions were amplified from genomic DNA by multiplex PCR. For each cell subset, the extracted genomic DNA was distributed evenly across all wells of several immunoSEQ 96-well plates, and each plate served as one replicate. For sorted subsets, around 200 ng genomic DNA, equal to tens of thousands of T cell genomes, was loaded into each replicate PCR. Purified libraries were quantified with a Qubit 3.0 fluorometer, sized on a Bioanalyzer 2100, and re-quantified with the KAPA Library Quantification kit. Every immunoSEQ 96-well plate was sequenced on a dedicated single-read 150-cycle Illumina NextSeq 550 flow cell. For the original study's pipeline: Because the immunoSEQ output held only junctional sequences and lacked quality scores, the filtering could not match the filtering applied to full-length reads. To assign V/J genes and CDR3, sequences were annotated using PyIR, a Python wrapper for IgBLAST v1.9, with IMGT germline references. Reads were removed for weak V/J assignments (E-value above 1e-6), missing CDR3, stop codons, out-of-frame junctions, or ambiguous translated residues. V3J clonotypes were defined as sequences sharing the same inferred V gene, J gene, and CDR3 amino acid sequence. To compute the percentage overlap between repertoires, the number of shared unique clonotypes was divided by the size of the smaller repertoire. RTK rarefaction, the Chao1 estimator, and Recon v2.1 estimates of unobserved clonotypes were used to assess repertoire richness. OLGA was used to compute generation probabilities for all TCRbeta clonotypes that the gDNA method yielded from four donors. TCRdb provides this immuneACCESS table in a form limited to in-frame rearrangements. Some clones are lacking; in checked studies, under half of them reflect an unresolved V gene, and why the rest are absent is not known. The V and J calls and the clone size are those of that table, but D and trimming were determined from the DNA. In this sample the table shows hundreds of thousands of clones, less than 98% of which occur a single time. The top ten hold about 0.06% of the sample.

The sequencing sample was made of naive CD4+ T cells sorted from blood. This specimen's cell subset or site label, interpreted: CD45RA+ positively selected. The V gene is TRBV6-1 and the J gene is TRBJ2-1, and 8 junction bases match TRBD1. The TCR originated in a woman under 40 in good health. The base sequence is TGTGCCAGCAGTGAAGACAGGGGGATATACAATGAGCAGTTCTTC. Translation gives CASSEDRGIYNEQFF.